This T cell receptor beta chain was recovered during a study of PD-L1 blockade in urothelial cancer. Study overall: Patients with male sex and bladder-origin urothelial cancer accounted for most of the roughly 30 enrolled.

Sequencing was performed with immunoSEQ multiplex PCR; in TCRdb, only in-frame clones are kept and a portion is missing. Of about 38,000 clones listed, around 83% are singletons. This CDR3 contains 18 residues. V lost 4 bases, J lost 0 bases, and 10 bases stayed unmatched. Germline V gene data show CDR1 as MGHRA and CDR2 as YSYEKL. This sequence was found in a man in his 60s with urothelial cancer. The rearrangement joins TRBV4-1 to TRBJ2-3, with TRBD2 matching 10 bases. Specimen: PBMCs, collected around atezolizumab (anti-PD-L1) treatment. CDR3 DNA sequence: TGCGCCAGCAGCCCAGCGGGGGGGAACCCCTCGAGCACAGATACGCAGTATTTT. It specifies CASSPAGGNPSSTDTQYF.